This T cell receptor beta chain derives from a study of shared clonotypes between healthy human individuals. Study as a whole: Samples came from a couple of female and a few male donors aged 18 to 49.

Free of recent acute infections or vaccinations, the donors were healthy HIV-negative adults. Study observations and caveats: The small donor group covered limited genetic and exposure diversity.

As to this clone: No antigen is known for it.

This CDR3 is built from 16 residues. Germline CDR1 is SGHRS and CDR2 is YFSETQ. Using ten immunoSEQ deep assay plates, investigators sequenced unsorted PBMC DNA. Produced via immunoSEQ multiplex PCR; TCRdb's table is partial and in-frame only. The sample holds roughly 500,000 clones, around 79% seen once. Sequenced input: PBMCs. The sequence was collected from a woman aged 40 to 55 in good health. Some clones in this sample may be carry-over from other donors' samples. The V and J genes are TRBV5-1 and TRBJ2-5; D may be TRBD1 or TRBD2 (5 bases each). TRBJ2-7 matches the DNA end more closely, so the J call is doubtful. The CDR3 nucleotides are TGCGCCAGCAGCTCAACTTACCAGGGACGGCCCTACGAGCAGTACTTC. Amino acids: CASSSTYQGRPYEQYF.